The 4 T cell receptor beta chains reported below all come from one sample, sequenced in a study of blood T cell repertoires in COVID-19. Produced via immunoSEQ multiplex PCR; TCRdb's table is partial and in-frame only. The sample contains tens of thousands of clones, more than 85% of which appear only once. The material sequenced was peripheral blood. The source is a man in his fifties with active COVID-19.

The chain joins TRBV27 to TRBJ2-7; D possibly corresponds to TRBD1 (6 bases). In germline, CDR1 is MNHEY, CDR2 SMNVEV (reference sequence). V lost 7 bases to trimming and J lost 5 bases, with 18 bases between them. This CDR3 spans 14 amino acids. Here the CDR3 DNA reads TGTGCCAGCAAAAGCTGGCAGGGGTGGGACGAGCAGTACTTC. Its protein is CASKSWQGWDEQYF.

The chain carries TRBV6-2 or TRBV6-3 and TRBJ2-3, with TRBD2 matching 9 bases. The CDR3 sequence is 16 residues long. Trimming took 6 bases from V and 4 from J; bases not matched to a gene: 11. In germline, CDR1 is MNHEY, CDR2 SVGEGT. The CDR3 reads CASSDPGAGGPDTQYF. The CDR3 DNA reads TGTGCCAGCAGCGACCCGGGAGCGGGGGGTCCAGATACGCAGTATTTT.

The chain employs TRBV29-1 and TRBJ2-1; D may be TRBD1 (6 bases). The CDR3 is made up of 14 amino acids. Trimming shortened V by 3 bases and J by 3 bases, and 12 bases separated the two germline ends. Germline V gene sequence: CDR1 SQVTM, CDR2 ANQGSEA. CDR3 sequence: CSVERQVNYNEQFF. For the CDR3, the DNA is TGCAGCGTTGAGAGACAGGTTAACTACAATGAGCAGTTCTTC.

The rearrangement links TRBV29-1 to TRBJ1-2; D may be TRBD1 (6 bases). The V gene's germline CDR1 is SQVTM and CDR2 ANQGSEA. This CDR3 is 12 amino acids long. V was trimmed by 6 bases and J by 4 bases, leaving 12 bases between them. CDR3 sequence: CSVRTAFYGYTF. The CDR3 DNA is TGCAGCGTGAGGACAGCCTTCTATGGCTACACCTTC.